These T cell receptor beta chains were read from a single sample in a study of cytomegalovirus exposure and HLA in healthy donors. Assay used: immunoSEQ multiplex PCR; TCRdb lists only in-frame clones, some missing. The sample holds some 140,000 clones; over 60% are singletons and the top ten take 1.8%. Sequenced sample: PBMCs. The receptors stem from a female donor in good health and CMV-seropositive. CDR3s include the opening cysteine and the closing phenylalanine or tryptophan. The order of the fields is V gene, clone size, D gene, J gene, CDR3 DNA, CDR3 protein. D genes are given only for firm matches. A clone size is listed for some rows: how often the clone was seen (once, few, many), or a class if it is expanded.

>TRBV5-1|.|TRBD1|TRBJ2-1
TGCGCCAGCAGCCAGACAGGGAATTACAATGAGCAGTTCTTC
CASSQTGNYNEQFF
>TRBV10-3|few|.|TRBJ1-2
TGTGCCATCAGTGAGGGGACTGTGGGGAGTTATGGCTACACCTTC
CAISEGTVGSYGYTF
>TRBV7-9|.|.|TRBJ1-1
TGTGCCAGCAGCTTAGACCTGAGCTCAGAAGCTTTCTTT
CASSLDLSSEAFF
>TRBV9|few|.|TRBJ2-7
TGTGCCAGCAGCGTAGACGGGGACTCCTACGAGCAGTACTTC
CASSVDGDSYEQYF
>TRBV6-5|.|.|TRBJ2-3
TGTGCCAGCAGACGACAGACTAGCACAGATACGCAGTATTTT
CASRRQTSTDTQYF
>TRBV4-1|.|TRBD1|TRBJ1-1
TGCGCCAGCAGCCAAGATTACACCCATATACAGGGGGCATACACTGAAGCTTTCTTT
CASSQDYTHIQGAYTEAFF
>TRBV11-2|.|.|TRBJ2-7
TGTGCCAGCAGCTTACCACCGGGTGGATCGCGGTACGAGCAGTACTTC
CASSLPPGGSRYEQYF
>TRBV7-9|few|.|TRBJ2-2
TGTGCCAGCAGCCGACCCAGGGCCGGGGAGCTGTTTTTT
CASSRPRAGELFF
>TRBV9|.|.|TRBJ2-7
TGTGCCAGCAGTACATCGGACAGATCCTACGAGCAGTACTTC
CASSTSDRSYEQYF
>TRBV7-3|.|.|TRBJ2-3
TGTGCCAGCAGGCCCGGGGGTAGCACAGATACGCAGTATTTT
CASRPGGSTDTQYF
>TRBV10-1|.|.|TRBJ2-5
TGCGCCAGCAGTGAGTTTCGGGGAGAGACCCAGTACTTC
CASSEFRGETQYF
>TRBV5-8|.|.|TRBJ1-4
TGTGCCAGCAGACTTGAACAGCTTAATGAAAAACTGTTTTTT
CASRLEQLNEKLFF
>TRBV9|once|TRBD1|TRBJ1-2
TGTGCCAGCAGCGAGGGACAGAACTATGGCTACACCTTC
CASSEGQNYGYTF
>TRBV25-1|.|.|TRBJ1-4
TGTGCCAGCAGTGAGGCAGGGGCTAATGAAAAACTGTTTTTT
CASSEAGANEKLFF
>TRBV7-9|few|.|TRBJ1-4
TGTGCCAGCAGCCTACAGGGAATGAGGGAAAAACTGTTTTTT
CASSLQGMREKLFF
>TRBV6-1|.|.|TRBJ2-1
TGTGCCAGCAGTGTTAGCAGGGATTCCTACAATGAGCAGTTCTTC
CASSVSRDSYNEQFF
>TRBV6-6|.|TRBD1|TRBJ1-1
TGTGCCAGCGGGGGGGGACAGGGGGATACTGAAGCTTTCTTT
CASGGGQGDTEAFF
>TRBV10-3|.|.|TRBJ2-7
TGTGCCATCAGTGGGACATCGAACTACGAGCAGTACTTC
CAISGTSNYEQYF
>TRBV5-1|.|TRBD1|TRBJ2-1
TGCGCCAGCAGCCGGTCCGGACAGGGTGCAGGGAGCTCCTACAATGAGCAGTTCTTC
CASSRSGQGAGSSYNEQFF
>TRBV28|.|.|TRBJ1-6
TGTGCCAGCAGTTTGGCAGGGCCTGGGGCTCTCCACTTT
CASSLAGPGALHF
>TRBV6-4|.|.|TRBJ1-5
TGTGCCAGCAAGGGGAAGCCCCAGCATTTT
CASKGKPQHF
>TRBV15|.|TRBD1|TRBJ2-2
TGTGCCACCAGCAGAGGACAGGGGGCAATGACCGGGGAGCTGTTTTTT
CATSRGQGAMTGELFF
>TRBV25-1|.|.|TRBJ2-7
TGTGCCAGCAGTGAAGAAAAACCCTATAGGGGCGAGCAGTACTTC
CASSEEKPYRGEQYF
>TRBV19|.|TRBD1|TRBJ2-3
TGTGCCAGCAGAGACAGGGCGCACACAGATACGCAGTATTTT
CASRDRAHTDTQYF
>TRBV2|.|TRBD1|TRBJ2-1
TGTGCCAGCAGTGAAACGCGGGACAGGGCCTACAATGAGCAGTTCTTC
CASSETRDRAYNEQFF
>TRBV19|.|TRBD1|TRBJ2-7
TGTGCCAGTACCGACAGGGAAGGTTACGAGCAGTACTTC
CASTDREGYEQYF
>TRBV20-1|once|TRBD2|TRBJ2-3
TGCAGTTCCGGACTAGGAGATACGCAGTATTTT
CSSGLGDTQYF
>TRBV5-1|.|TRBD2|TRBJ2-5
TGCGCCAGCAGCTTGGCGACTAGCCTTGAGACCCAGTACTTC
CASSLATSLETQYF
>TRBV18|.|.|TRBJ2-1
TGTGCCAGCTCACCAAACAAGATGACAAACAATGAGCAGTTCTTC
CASSPNKMTNNEQFF
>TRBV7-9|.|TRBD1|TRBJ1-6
TGTGCCAGCAGCGCCACAGGGGGTACTTCACCCCTCCACTTT
CASSATGGTSPLHF
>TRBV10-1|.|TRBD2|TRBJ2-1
TGCGCCAGCAGTGAGGTAGCGGGACACAATGAGCAGTTCTTC
CASSEVAGHNEQFF
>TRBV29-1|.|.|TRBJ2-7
TGCAGCGTTGAAGGGGGAGAGGACAGTTCCTACGAGCAGTACTTC
CSVEGGEDSSYEQYF
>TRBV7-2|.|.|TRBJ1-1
TGTGCCAGCAGCTTGGGTAGGGGGAACACTGAAGCTTTCTTT
CASSLGRGNTEAFF
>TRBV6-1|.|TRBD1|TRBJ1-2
TGTGCCAGCCGTGAAATTGACAGGGGTTATGGCTACACCTTC
CASREIDRGYGYTF
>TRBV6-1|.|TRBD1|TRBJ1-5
TGTGCCAGCAGTGAAAGCACAGGGGATCAGCCCCAGCATTTT
CASSESTGDQPQHF
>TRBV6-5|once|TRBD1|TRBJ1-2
TGTGCCAGCAGGTCCACAGGGGTAGAGAAGGGCTACACCTTC
CASRSTGVEKGYTF
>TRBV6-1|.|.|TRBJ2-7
TGTGCCAGCAGTGAAGCGCAGGCTGACCCCTCCTACGAGCAGTACTTC
CASSEAQADPSYEQYF
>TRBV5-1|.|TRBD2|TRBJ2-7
TGCGCCAGCGGACAAGGCGGGAGAGGCTACGAGCAGTACTTC
CASGQGGRGYEQYF
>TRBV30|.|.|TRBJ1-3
TGTGCCTGGCGACAGGCCTCTGGAAACACCATATATTTT
CAWRQASGNTIYF
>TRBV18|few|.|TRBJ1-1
TGTGCCAGCTCACCGCCCGGGAACACTGAAGCTTTCTTT
CASSPPGNTEAFF
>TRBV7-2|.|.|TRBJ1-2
TGTGCCAGCAGCTTAGTGGAAGGGGCCTATGGCTACACCTTC
CASSLVEGAYGYTF
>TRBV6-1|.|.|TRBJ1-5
TGTGCCAGCAGTGGAGGCCCTTATAGCAATCAGCCCCAGCATTTT
CASSGGPYSNQPQHF